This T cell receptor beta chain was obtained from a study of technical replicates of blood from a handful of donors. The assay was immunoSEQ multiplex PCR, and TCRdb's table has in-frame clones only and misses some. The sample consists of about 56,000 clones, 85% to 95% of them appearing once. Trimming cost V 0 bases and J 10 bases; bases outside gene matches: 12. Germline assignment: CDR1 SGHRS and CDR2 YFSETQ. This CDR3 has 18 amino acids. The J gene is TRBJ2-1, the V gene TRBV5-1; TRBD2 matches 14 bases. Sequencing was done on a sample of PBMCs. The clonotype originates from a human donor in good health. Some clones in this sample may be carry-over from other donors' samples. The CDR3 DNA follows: TGCGCCAGCAGCTTGGGTGGGACTAGCGGGGGCCTTTGGGAGGAGCAGTTCTTC. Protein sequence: CASSLGGTSGGLWEEQFF.